Listed below are T cell receptor beta chains from one sample, sequenced in a study of post-analysis software for immune sequencing data. TCRdb reanalysed the PCR reads using MiXCR and keeps one entry per CDR3 protein. The sample carries about 200,000 distinct CDR3 sequences, around 29% recorded once. Sequenced material: blood. The receptors shown here come from a girl aged 2-17 years with multiple sclerosis. The CDR3 runs from the conserved cysteine through the conserved F or W. A D gene is named only where the DNA matches it firmly. Some rows mark clone size as missing; the rest say once, few, many or name a class of expanded clone.

d_call: NA
j_call: TRBJ2-7
clone_size: many
v_call: TRBV5-1
cdr3_aa: CASSLVSGVVSEQYF
cdr3_nt: TGCGCCAGCAGCTTGGTTTCGGGAGTCGTCTCCGAGCAGTACTTC

d_call: NA
j_call: TRBJ1-1
clone_size: few
v_call: TRBV10-3
cdr3_aa: CAISEGSGVGGMNTEAFF
cdr3_nt: TGTGCCATCAGTGAAGGTAGTGGAGTTGGCGGAATGAACACTGAAGCTTTCTTT

d_call: NA
j_call: TRBJ2-7
clone_size: few
v_call: TRBV12-5
cdr3_aa: CALIYEQYF
cdr3_nt: TGTGCCTTAATTTACGAGCAGTACTTC

d_call: TRBD1
j_call: TRBJ2-1
clone_size: once
v_call: TRBV30
cdr3_aa: CAWSGLRQGWVF
cdr3_nt: TGTGCCTGGAGTGGCCTCCGACAGGGTTGGGTCTTC

d_call: NA
j_call: TRBJ1-4
clone_size: NA
v_call: TRBV6-5
cdr3_aa: CASSSPQGRGEKRFF
cdr3_nt: TGTGCCAGCAGTTCACCCCAGGGGCGCGGTGAAAAACGGTTTTTT

d_call: TRBD2
j_call: TRBJ2-1
clone_size: many
v_call: TRBV6-5
cdr3_aa: CASSYSTASGGNYNEQFF
cdr3_nt: TGTGCCAGCAGTTACTCGACGGCTAGCGGGGGAAATTACAATGAGCAGTTCTTC

d_call: NA
j_call: TRBJ2-1
clone_size: many
v_call: TRBV5-1
cdr3_aa: CASSLTGTDASGDEQFF
cdr3_nt: TGCGCCAGCAGCTTGACCGGGACGGACGCCTCCGGGGATGAGCAGTTCTTC

d_call: NA
j_call: TRBJ1-2
clone_size: NA
v_call: TRBV4-1
cdr3_aa: CASSQVIKGLRNYGYTF
cdr3_nt: TGCGCCAGCAGCCAAGTTATTAAGGGGCTACGTAACTATGGCTACACCTTC

d_call: NA
j_call: TRBJ2-3
clone_size: many
v_call: TRBV28
cdr3_aa: CASGGGTDTQYF
cdr3_nt: TGTGCCAGCGGTGGGGGGACAGATACGCAGTATTTT

d_call: TRBD1
j_call: TRBJ1-1
clone_size: NA
v_call: TRBV3-1
cdr3_aa: CASSAQGSNTEAFF
cdr3_nt: TGTGCCAGCAGCGCACAGGGGTCGAACACTGAAGCTTTCTTT

d_call: NA
j_call: TRBJ2-7
clone_size: many
v_call: TRBV6-8
cdr3_aa: CARPSYYEQYF
cdr3_nt: TGTGCCAGACCTTCTTACTACGAGCAGTACTTC

d_call: NA
j_call: TRBJ2-1
clone_size: many
v_call: TRBV5-1
cdr3_aa: CASLDSGNEQFF
cdr3_nt: TGCGCCAGCCTGGACAGCGGCAATGAGCAGTTCTTC

d_call: TRBD1
j_call: TRBJ2-5
clone_size: many
v_call: TRBV29-1
cdr3_aa: CSVGQGARETQYF
cdr3_nt: TGCAGCGTTGGACAGGGGGCGCGGGAGACCCAGTACTTC

d_call: TRBD2
j_call: TRBJ2-5
clone_size: NA
v_call: TRBV20-1
cdr3_aa: CSANPAGENRETQYF
cdr3_nt: TGCAGTGCTAATCCCGCGGGAGAGAACCGAGAGACCCAGTACTTC

d_call: TRBD1
j_call: TRBJ2-5
clone_size: many
v_call: TRBV28
cdr3_aa: CASSFHGTGRQETQYF
cdr3_nt: TGTGCCAGCAGTTTCCACGGGACAGGGAGACAAGAGACCCAGTACTTC

d_call: TRBD1
j_call: TRBJ1-5
clone_size: few
v_call: TRBV20-1
cdr3_aa: CSARDLQGVNQPQHF
cdr3_nt: TGCAGTGCTAGAGACTTACAGGGGGTCAATCAGCCCCAGCATTTT

d_call: NA
j_call: TRBJ2-2
clone_size: NA
v_call: TRBV14
cdr3_aa: CASSQKKALASVGELFF
cdr3_nt: TGTGCCAGCAGCCAAAAGAAGGCTCTAGCCAGTGTCGGGGAGCTGTTTTTT

d_call: NA
j_call: TRBJ2-4
clone_size: NA
v_call: TRBV28
cdr3_aa: CASTVRRAKNIQYF
cdr3_nt: TGTGCCAGCACCGTGCGGAGAGCCAAAAACATTCAGTACTTC

d_call: NA
j_call: TRBJ2-1
clone_size: many
v_call: TRBV28
cdr3_aa: CAAGGIWNEQFF
cdr3_nt: TGTGCCGCCGGAGGGATCTGGAATGAGCAGTTCTTC